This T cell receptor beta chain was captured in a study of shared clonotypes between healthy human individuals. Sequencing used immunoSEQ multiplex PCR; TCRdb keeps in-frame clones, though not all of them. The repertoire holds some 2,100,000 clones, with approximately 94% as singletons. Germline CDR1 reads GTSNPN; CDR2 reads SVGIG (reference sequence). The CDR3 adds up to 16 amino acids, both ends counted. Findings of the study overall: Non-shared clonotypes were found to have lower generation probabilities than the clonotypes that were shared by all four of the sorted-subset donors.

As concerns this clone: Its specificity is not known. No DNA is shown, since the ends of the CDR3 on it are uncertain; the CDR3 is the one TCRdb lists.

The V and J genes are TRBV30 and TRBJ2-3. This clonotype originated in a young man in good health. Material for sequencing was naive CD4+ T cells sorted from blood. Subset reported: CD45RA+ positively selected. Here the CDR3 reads CAWSPTQSSVRATQYF.